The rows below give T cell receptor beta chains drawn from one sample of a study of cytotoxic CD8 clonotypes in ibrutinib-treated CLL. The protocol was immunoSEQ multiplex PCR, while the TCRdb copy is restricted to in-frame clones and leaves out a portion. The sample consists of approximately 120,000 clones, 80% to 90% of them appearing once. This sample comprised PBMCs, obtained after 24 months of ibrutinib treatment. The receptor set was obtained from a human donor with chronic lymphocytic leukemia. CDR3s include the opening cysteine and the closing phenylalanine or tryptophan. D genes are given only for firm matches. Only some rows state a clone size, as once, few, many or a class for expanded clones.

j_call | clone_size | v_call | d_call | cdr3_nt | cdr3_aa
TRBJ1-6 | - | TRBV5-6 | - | TGTGCCAGCAGCGGCCATTTGACGAGTAATTCACCCCTCCACTTT | CASSGHLTSNSPLHF
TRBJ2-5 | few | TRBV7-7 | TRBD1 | TGTGCCAGCAGTTCCCGACAGGGGGGACAGACCCAGTACTTC | CASSSRQGGQTQYF
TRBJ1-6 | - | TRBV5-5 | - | TGTGCCAGCAGGCTCAAGAGCTCCTATAATTCACCCCTCCACTTT | CASRLKSSYNSPLHF
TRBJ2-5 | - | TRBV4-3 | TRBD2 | TGCGCCAGCAGCCAAGGGCTAGCGGGGGGGGAGACCCAGTACTTC | CASSQGLAGGETQYF
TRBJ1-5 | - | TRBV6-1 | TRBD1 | TGTGCCAGCCACTCGGGACAGCACAATCAGCCCCAGCATTTT | CASHSGQHNQPQHF
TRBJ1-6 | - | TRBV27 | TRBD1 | TGTGCCAGCAGTTTATCTCCAAAAAGGGGACAGCCTGGATCCTATAATTCACCCCTCCACTTT | CASSLSPKRGQPGSYNSPLHF
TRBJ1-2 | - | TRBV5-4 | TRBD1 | TGTGCCAGCAGCCTCCGGACAGGGACTAACTATGGCTACACCTTC | CASSLRTGTNYGYTF
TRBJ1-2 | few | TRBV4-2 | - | TGTGCCAGCAGCCAAGACCCGGGGGGCGGCTATGGCTACACCTTC | CASSQDPGGGYGYTF
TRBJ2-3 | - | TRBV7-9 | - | TGTGCCAGCAGCGCAGGGGATACGCAGTATTTT | CASSAGDTQYF
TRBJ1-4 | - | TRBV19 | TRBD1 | TGTGCCAGCCTGAAAGGGGGCAGTAATGAAAAACTGTTTTTT | CASLKGGSNEKLFF
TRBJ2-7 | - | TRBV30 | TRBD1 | TGTGCCTGGGGACAGGACAGCTCCTACGAGCAGTACTTC | CAWGQDSSYEQYF
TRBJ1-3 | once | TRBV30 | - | TGTGCCTGGAGTGTCAGGGTTCACTCTGGAAACACCATATATTTT | CAWSVRVHSGNTIYF
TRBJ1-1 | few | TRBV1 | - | TGCACCACCGTACAGCTGCTGAACACTGAAGCTTTCTTT | CTTVQLLNTEAFF
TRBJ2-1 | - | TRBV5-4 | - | TGTGCCAGCAGCTGGGGGGAGAGCTCCTACAATGAGCAGTTCTTC | CASSWGESSYNEQFF
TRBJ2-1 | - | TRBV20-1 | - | TGCAGTGCTAGCTTTCTGAATGAGCAGTTCTTC | CSASFLNEQFF